This section outlines one TCR beta chain sequence together with its context. The antigen it binds to is not known. No base quality values were provided; no much bigger clone lies one nucleotide off. This sample stems from a study of shared T cell receptors in the human thymus (dated by TCRdb to 2020 to 2022). Some background on the complete study: The study examined how self-reactive, shared T-cell receptor alpha chains are generated in the human thymus.

The protocol used for the library was the immunoSEQ multiplex PCR assay. Imported from immuneACCESS, the table was reduced by TCRdb to in-frame sequences with V and J called. These copies leave out some clones; in studies compared against another copy, an unresolved V gene accounts for under half, and the cause of the remainder is not known. This sample comprises some 660,000 clones, 80% to 90% of them detected only once. More than 0.009% of the sample goes to the ten largest clones. Trimming at the junction amounts to 0 bases on V and 4 bases on J, and the germline ends lie 13 bases apart. The germline V gene encodes CDR1 SGHDT and CDR2 YYEEEE. The CDR3 holds 15 amino acids from the cysteine to the phenylalanine. Solely the CDR3 DNA is kept, with 45 bases framed from the first base. The same sample was also studied in work on human thymus T cells. The second study reports: Donors were immunologically healthy infants undergoing open corrective cardiac surgery for congenital heart defects in Finland. Thymus tissue was obtained as surgical resects removed during corrective cardiac surgery. V and J gene segment usage appeared biased in both thymic and peripheral blood repertoires. According to the related research, thymic TCR repertoires were highly overlapping among unrelated individuals. TCR alpha and beta repertoires from fewer than ten infant thymus samples and four related peripheral blood samples were characterized in the study. The infant donors were about 6 to 244 days old, and the cohort included five to seven males and two females. Thymocytes were released mechanically from tissue and stored at -70 °C as pellets of roughly 9-32 million cells. A QIAsymphony instrument was used to extract genomic DNA from the frozen cell pellets. Using the immunoSEQ multiplex PCR assay, the TCRB and TCRAD loci were amplified from a standardized quantity of quality-controlled genomic DNA. The amplicons covered the V(D)J region and were long enough to include the CDR3 and to identify the V and J genes. Amplicon sequencing was performed on an Illumina platform through the commercial immunoSEQ service. Corrections for primer bias and sequencing errors followed previously described methods, while TCRAD and TCRB definitions were based on the IMGT database. Analysis of the repertoires was done with immunoSEQ Analyzer 3.0 and VDJTools and included basic statistics, V/J segment usage, diversity estimates, rarefaction and pairwise overlap. To estimate diversity, the Chao1, ChaoE, Efron-Thisted, Shannon and inverse Simpson indices were applied, and diversity was also estimated on datasets down-sampled to the smallest sample. For repertoire overlap, CDR3 nucleotide sequence, V gene and J gene had to match strictly, and clustering was done by Jaccard-based multidimensional scaling. On average, around 810,000 unique TCRB clonotypes were obtained from thymus samples, compared with about 84,000 from blood samples.

The V and J segments used are TRBV5-6 and TRBJ1-1, with the D gene not confidently named. Material: thymocytes. This TCR was sampled from a boy in the first two years of life with a congenital heart defect. Donor details come from another sample of the same person, matched by shared clones. The CDR3 loop reads CASSLAGKEGTEAFF. The base sequence is TGTGCCAGCAGCTTGGCAGGAAAGGAAGGCACTGAAGCTTTCTTT.